This TCR beta chain was found in a study of cytotoxic CD8 clonotypes in ibrutinib-treated CLL. Study-level findings and limits: Clonality rose at ibrutinib response, held steady in sustained remission, and fell toward baseline at progression.

Assay used: immunoSEQ multiplex PCR; TCRdb lists only in-frame clones, some missing. This sample carries 40,000 to 50,000 clones, 45% to 60% of them seen once, and the ten largest clones take around 30%. To note about this clone: The antigen is not known. This may be a read error, as it is one base from a much larger clone. This CDR3 is also generated by other DNA sequences in the sample.

The specimen was PBMCs, collected after 24 months of ibrutinib treatment. This TCR was sampled from a human donor with chronic lymphocytic leukemia.

The CDR3 loop reads CASSAGTVQETQYF. DNA for the CDR3: TGCGCCAGCAGCGCCGGGACAGTACAAGAGACCCAGTACTTC. The chain is built from TRBV5-5 and TRBJ2-5; TRBD1 aligns across 7 bases. Germline loops: CDR1 SGHKS, CDR2 YYEKEE (reference sequence). The CDR3 is made up of 14 amino acids.